Listed here are 9 T cell receptor beta chains from one sample, sequenced in a study of CD8+ T cells in alopecia areata. It was cDNA, reverse transcribed from extracted RNA, that served as the sequencing template. Clones were sequenced by immunoSEQ multiplex PCR, and TCRdb holds only the in-frame ones, with some missing. The data show some 180,000 clones, roughly 60% seen once. Sequencing used CD4+ T cells sorted from blood, obtained at week 0. These receptors were obtained from a human donor with alopecia areata.

This clone was seen a handful of times. This chain joins TRBV6-6 and TRBJ1-4; no clear D gene. The germline V gene has CDR1 MNHNY and CDR2 SVGAGI (reference sequence). Trimming took 4 bases from V and 7 from J, leaving 4 bases between them. This CDR3 has 11 residues. The CDR3 sequence is CASSLVEKLFF. CDR3 coding DNA: TGTGCCAGCAGTTTGGTTGAAAAACTGTTTTTT.

This rearrangement joins TRBV30 to TRBJ2-5, with D possibly TRBD1 on 6 matching bases. Germline lookup yields CDR1 GTSNPN and CDR2 SVGIG (reference sequence). Trimming took 4 bases from V and 4 from J, leaving 13 bases between them. This CDR3 has 13 amino acids. CDR3 loop: CAWNARRGETQYF. The CDR3 DNA reads as TGTGCCTGGAACGCCCGCAGGGGAGAGACCCAGTACTTC.

Only one count was recorded for this clone. The chain uses TRBV16 and TRBJ2-7, with 8 nucleotides matching TRBD1. CDR1 is KGHSY and CDR2 is FQNENV in the germline V gene. The CDR3 is made up of 16 amino acids. The junction had 9 bases not matched to a gene; V was cut back by 2 bases and J by 3 bases. The CDR3 reads CASSQMAGTGNYEQYF. Here the CDR3 DNA reads TGTGCCAGCAGCCAAATGGCCGGGACAGGTAACTACGAGCAGTACTTC.

V is TRBV4-3 and J is TRBJ2-3; D possibly corresponds to TRBD1 (6 bases). This CDR3 spans 16 amino acids. Per germline, CDR1 LGHNA and CDR2 YSLEER. Deletions cut 2 bases from V and 8 bases from J, with 20 bases between. CDR3 region: CASSQWGPTLGGTQYF. CDR3 nucleotide sequence: TGCGCCAGCAGCCAATGGGGGCCAACGCTTGGGGGTACGCAGTATTTT.

This clone turned up a few times. The CDR3 DNA is TGTGCCAGCAGCTTTGCTGGAGCCTACGAGCAGTACTTC. Its translation is CASSFAGAYEQYF. This sequence joins TRBV11-2 and TRBJ2-7; the D is unclear. Germline V gene data show CDR1 as SGHAT and CDR2 as FQNNGV. This CDR3 comprises 13 residues. Trimming removed 3 bases from V and 2 bases from J, with 8 bases in between.

The J gene is TRBJ2-7, the V gene TRBV25-1, with 9 bases that match TRBD1. Germline lookup yields CDR1 MGHDK and CDR2 SYGVNS. This CDR3 is built from 13 residues. Trimming cost V 6 bases and J 5 bases; bases outside gene matches: 5. CDR3 protein: CASSGTGYDEQYF. The DNA for the CDR3 is TGTGCCAGCAGCGGGACAGGGTACGACGAGCAGTACTTC.

This chain links TRBV29-1 with TRBJ2-7; 8 bases map to TRBD1. Trimming took 3 bases from V and 6 from J; bases not matched to a gene: 13. CDR1 is SQVTM and CDR2 is ANQGSEA in the germline V gene. This CDR3 is built from 15 residues. The CDR3 coding sequence is TGCAGCGTTGACGCCGCTACAGGGGGTTTAGGCGAGCAGTACTTC. Protein: CSVDAATGGLGEQYF.

This chain connects TRBV30 to TRBJ1-5; D unresolved. There are 13 residues in the CDR3. In germline, CDR1 is GTSNPN, CDR2 SVGIG (reference sequence). Trimming left V 1 base short and J 1 base short, with 5 bases between. The CDR3 DNA reads as TGTGCCTGGAGTGGCCGCAGCAATCAGCCCCAGCATTTT. Translating gives CAWSGRSNQPQHF.

The chain combines TRBV27 with TRBJ2-1; D gene ambiguous. The germline V and J ends were trimmed by 7 bases and 0 bases, with 16 bases remaining between them. Germline lookup yields CDR1 MNHEY and CDR2 SMNVEV (reference sequence). The CDR3 totals 16 residues. This CDR3 reads CASTSNWFSSYNEQFF. The CDR3 nucleotides are TGTGCCAGCACCTCTAACTGGTTCAGCTCCTACAATGAGCAGTTCTTC.